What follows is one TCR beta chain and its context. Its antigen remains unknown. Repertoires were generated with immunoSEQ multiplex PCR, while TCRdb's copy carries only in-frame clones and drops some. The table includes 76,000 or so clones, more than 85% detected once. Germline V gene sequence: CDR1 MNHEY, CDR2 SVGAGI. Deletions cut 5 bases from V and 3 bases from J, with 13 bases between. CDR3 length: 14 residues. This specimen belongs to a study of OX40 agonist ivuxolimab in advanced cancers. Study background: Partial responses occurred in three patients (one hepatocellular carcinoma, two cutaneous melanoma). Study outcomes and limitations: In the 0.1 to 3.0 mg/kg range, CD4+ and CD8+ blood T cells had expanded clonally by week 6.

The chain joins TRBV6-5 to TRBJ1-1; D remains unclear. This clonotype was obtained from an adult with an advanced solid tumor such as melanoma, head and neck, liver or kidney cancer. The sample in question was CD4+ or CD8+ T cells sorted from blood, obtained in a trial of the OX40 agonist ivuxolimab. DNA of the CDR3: TGTGCCAGCAGTAGGACCCTTGGGGACACTGAAGCTTTCTTT. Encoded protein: CASSRTLGDTEAFF.